Detailed here is one TCR beta chain. Clones were sequenced by immunoSEQ multiplex PCR, and TCRdb holds only the in-frame ones, with some missing. Of 110,000 to 150,000 clones in the sample, around 89% were seen once. This sample is part of a study of T cell responses to AZD1222 COVID-19 vaccine. Germline V CDR1 and CDR2: MNHEY, SMNVEV (reference sequence). V was clipped by 5 bases and J by 5 bases; unmatched bases: 4. The CDR3 has 14 residues. This sequence originates from an adult in good health. Material: peripheral blood, obtained on day 0 of AZD1222 vaccination. This chain links TRBV27 with TRBJ1-5; 9 nucleotides agree with TRBD1. CDR3 sequence (DNA): TGTGCCAGCAGTCCCCGGACAGGGGATCAGCCCCAGCATTTT. It translates to CASSPRTGDQPQHF.